This T cell receptor (beta chain) derives from a study of cytomegalovirus exposure and HLA in healthy donors. V lost 4 bases to trimming and J lost 10 bases; unmatched junction nucleotides: 13. The CDR3 sequence is 15 residues long. Looked up from germline, CDR1 is SGHNT and CDR2 is YYREEE (reference sequence). The PCR made use of 60 Vbeta and 13 Jbeta primers. Generated by immunoSEQ multiplex PCR, the TCRdb table keeps only in-frame clones and is missing some. In the table there are 200,000 to 250,000 clones, over 65% of which are singletons. Notes on this clone: Its antigen is not known.

Notes on the study in general: Sequencing artifact likely explains a cluster of highly shared sequence variants.

The sample was PBMCs. The J gene is TRBJ2-1, the V gene TRBV5-4, with 8 bases that match TRBD2. The sequence was collected from an older woman in good health and CMV-seropositive. In DNA, the CDR3 is TGTGCCAGCAGCCCTCCAGGACTAGCCGCACTCGAGCAGTTCTTC. Encoded protein: CASSPPGLAALEQFF.